This TCR beta chain was sequenced during a study of T cell clonotyping in hematopoietic cell transplantation. Whole-study findings and limits: After transplant, recipient diversity fell while pathologically expanded clonotypes grew through day 180. Broader posttransplant TCR repertoire diversity was predicted by graft donor and pretransplant recipient Inverse Simpson Index values. At the given depth, recipient repertoires were over 95% de novo clonotypes.

A remark on this clone: Its target is not known.

Some clones are missing from TCRdb's copy, which holds only in-frame ones; the method was immunoSEQ multiplex PCR. This sample has approximately 41,000 clones; approximately 95% occur once, and the top ten carry about 1%. The CDR3 has 12 residues. From germline, CDR1 is MNHEY and CDR2 SMNVEV (reference sequence). Trimming shortened V by 8 bases and J by 0 bases, and 8 bases separated the two germline ends. J is TRBJ2-7 and V is TRBV27, with TRBD2 as a possible D gene (5 bases). This receptor was identified in a man younger than 40 in good health. Some clones in this sample may be carry-over from other donors' samples. The specimen sequenced was peripheral blood mononuclear cells. CDR3 nucleotide sequence: TGTGCCAGCTGGCGGGTCTCCTACGAGCAGTACTTC. Protein: CASWRVSYEQYF.